A single sample is the source of the 9 T cell receptor beta chains below, sequenced in a study of blood T cell repertoires in COVID-19. Assay used: immunoSEQ multiplex PCR; TCRdb lists only in-frame clones, some missing. Counted here are hundreds of thousands of clones, around 91% occurring once; the ten biggest clones make up 2.4%. The specimen was PBMCs or T cells enriched from blood (not recorded which). The receptors were sampled from a woman aged 18-29 years who had recovered from COVID-19.

The count of this clone is one. The chain has TRBV30 and TRBJ2-7; TRBD2 agrees at 12 bases. The CDR3 runs 15 residues. CDR1 GTSNPN and CDR2 SVGIG come from the germline V gene (reference sequence). Trimming cost V 2 bases and J 2 bases; bases outside gene matches: 4. The CDR3 region has the DNA TGTGCCTGGAGTACCCGGACTAGCGGGGCCTACGAGCAGTACTTC. Protein: CAWSTRTSGAYEQYF. Complete variable domain (other parts from reference TRBV30 and TRBJ2-7): SQTIHQWPATLVQPVGSPLSLECTVEGTSNPNLYWYRQAAGRGLQLLFYSVGIGQISSEVPQNLSASRPQDRQFILSSKKLLLSDSGFYLCAWSTRTSGAYEQYFGPGTRLTVT.

This clone has a handful of counts. The chain uses TRBV6-1 and TRBJ2-7; 10 bases map to TRBD1. The trim removed 4 bases at V and 2 bases at J, leaving 11 bases unmatched. Per the germline V gene, CDR1 is MNHNS and CDR2 is SASEGT. The length of the CDR3 is 17 residues. As DNA, the CDR3 is TGTGCCAGCAGTGGGGGACAGGGGCCCCCCCTGACCTACGAGCAGTACTTC. Amino acid sequence: CASSGGQGPPLTYEQYF.

The rearrangement links TRBV11-2 to TRBJ2-5; 7 positions match TRBD2. The CDR3 extends over 16 amino acids. The germline V gene has CDR1 SGHAT and CDR2 FQNNGV. The V gene end was trimmed by 3 bases and the J gene end by 4 bases; junction bases not matched to a gene: 11. The CDR3, as DNA: TGTGCCAGCAGCTTGCGGGCGGGGACTACATTAGAGACCCAGTACTTC. Its protein product is CASSLRAGTTLETQYF. The full variable domain, its missing parts supplied by reference TRBV11-2 and TRBJ2-5, is EAGVAQSPRYKIIEKRQSVAFWCNPISGHATLYWYQQILGQGPKLLIQFQNNGVVDDSQLPKDRFSAERLKGVDSTLKIQPAKLEDSAVYLCASSLRAGTTLETQYFGPGTRLLVL.

V gene TRBV6-2 or TRBV6-3 combines with J gene TRBJ1-5; TRBD1 is a possible D gene (5 bases). Trimming stripped 4 bases from V and 4 bases from J, with 8 bases between. Germline loops: CDR1 MNHEY, CDR2 SVGEGT. The length of the CDR3 is 13 residues. In nucleotides, the CDR3 is TGTGCCAGCAGTTGGGGACTTAATCAGCCCCAGCATTTT. Translating gives CASSWGLNQPQHF.

The rearrangement uses TRBV25-1 and TRBJ2-7; D unresolved. Trimming shortened V by 8 bases and J by 3 bases, and 5 bases separated the two germline ends. The CDR3 contains 10 residues. Germline CDR1 reads MGHDK; CDR2 reads SYGVNS. As DNA, the CDR3 is TGTGCCAGCGCCGGCTACGAGCAGTACTTC. Translated, it gives CASAGYEQYF.

This rearrangement joins TRBV28 to TRBJ1-5, with unresolved D. Germline V gene data show CDR1 as MDHEN and CDR2 as SYDVKM. The V end lost 5 bases, the J end lost 9 bases, and 14 bases lay between the germline ends. This CDR3 region has 13 residues. For the CDR3, the DNA is TGTGCCAGCAGTCTCCTTTCGTTATCGCCCCAGCATTTT. The encoded protein is CASSLLSLSPQHF.

This clone showed up just once. The chain combines TRBV7-6 with TRBJ1-4; maybe TRBD1 (5 bases). This CDR3 spans 13 amino acids. Trimming took off 5 bases at V and 5 bases at J, with 9 bases between the two ends. Germline CDR1 and CDR2: SGHVS and FNYEAQ. DNA for the CDR3: TGTGCCAGCAGCCCCGACAGAAATGAAAAACTGTTTTTT. This translates into CASSPDRNEKLFF.

The chain joins TRBV6-1 to TRBJ2-5; 9 bases fit TRBD2. Germline CDR1 is MNHNS and CDR2 is SASEGT. This CDR3 has 17 amino acids. The V gene end was trimmed by 4 bases and the J gene end by 4 bases; junction bases not matched to a gene: 13. CDR3: CASSGIAGDRSIETQYF. The CDR3, as DNA: TGTGCCAGCAGTGGGATAGCGGGGGACCGTTCCATAGAGACCCAGTACTTC.

The J gene is TRBJ1-1, the V gene TRBV2, with TRBD1 matching 7 bases. The CDR3 consists of 15 residues. J gave up 6 bases and V 2 bases, and 9 bases lay outside the gene matches. Germline assignment: CDR1 SNHLY and CDR2 FYNNEI. This chain's CDR3 is CASSELPRGSAEAFF. The CDR3 nucleotides are TGTGCCAGCAGTGAACTTCCCAGGGGGAGTGCTGAAGCTTTCTTT.